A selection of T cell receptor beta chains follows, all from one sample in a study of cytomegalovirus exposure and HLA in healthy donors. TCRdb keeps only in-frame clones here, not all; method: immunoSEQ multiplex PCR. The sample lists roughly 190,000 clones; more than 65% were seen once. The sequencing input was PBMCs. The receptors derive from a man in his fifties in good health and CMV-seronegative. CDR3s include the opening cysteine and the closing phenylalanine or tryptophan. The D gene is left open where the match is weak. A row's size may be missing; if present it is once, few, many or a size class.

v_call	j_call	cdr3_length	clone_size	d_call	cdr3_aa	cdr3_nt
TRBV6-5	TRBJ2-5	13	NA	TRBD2	CASSPGGVKTQYF	TGTGCCAGCAGCCCCGGGGGGGTCAAGACCCAGTACTTC
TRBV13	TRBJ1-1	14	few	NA	CASSKRVLNTEAFF	TGTGCCAGCAGCAAAAGAGTACTGAACACTGAAGCTTTCTTT
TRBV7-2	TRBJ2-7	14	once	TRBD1	CASSFGDRLYEQYF	TGTGCCAGCAGCTTTGGGGACAGGCTGTACGAGCAGTACTTC
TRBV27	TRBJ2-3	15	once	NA	CASSPGVEVKDTQYF	TGTGCCAGCAGTCCCGGTGTTGAAGTAAAAGATACGCAGTATTTT
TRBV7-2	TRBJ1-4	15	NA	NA	CASSLQVATNEKLFF	TGTGCTAGCAGCTTACAGGTTGCAACTAATGAAAAACTGTTTTTT
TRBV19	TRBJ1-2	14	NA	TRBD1	CASSVTGEVGSYTF	TGTGCCAGTAGTGTAACAGGGGAAGTTGGGAGCTACACCTTC
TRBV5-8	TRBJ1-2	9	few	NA	CASLPGYTF	TGTGCCAGCCTCCCCGGCTACACCTTC
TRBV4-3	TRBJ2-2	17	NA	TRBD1	CASSQDSGTERTRELFF	TGCGCCAGCAGCCAAGATTCAGGGACAGAACGGACCAGGGAGCTGTTTTTT
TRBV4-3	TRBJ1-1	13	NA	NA	CASREQGYPEAFF	TGCGCCAGCAGGGAACAGGGTTACCCTGAAGCTTTCTTT
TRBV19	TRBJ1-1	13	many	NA	CASSNPGNTEAFF	TGTGCCAGTAGTAACCCAGGGAACACTGAAGCTTTCTTT
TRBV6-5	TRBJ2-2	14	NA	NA	CASSYPDWTGELFF	TGTGCCAGCAGTTACCCCGACTGGACCGGGGAGCTGTTTTTT
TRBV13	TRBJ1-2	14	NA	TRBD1	CASSFSIPGGGYTF	TGTGCCAGCAGCTTTTCCATCCCAGGGGGAGGCTACACCTTC
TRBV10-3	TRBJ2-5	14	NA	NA	CAISEERDSGTQYF	TGTGCCATCAGTGAGGAACGAGACTCCGGGACCCAGTACTTC
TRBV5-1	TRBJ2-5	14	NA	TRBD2	CASSNGGALETQYF	TGCGCCAGCAGCAACGGGGGGGCCCTAGAGACCCAGTACTTC
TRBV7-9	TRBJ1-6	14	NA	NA	CASSPTGVVGSLHF	TGTGCCAGCAGCCCCACCGGGGTTGTCGGGTCCCTCCACTTT
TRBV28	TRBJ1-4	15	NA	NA	CASSLFPGPNEKLFF	TGTGCCAGCAGTTTATTTCCTGGGCCTAATGAAAAACTGTTTTTT
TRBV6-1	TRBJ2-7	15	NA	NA	CASSELGARPYEQYF	TGTGCCAGCAGTGAGTTGGGGGCGCGGCCCTACGAGCAGTACTTC
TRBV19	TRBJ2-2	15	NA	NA	CASSIRPSEAGELFF	TGTGCCAGTAGTATAAGGCCTAGCGAGGCCGGGGAGCTGTTTTTT